This paragraph reports one T cell receptor (beta chain). The data derive from a study of blood T cell repertoires in COVID-19. This table comes from immunoSEQ multiplex PCR, and its TCRdb copy is limited to in-frame clones, with some not included. Of approximately 87,000 clones in the sample, around 89% were seen once. The CDR3 covers 13 residues. From germline, CDR1 is MDHEN and CDR2 SYDVKM. Trimming took 7 bases from V and 8 from J, leaving 17 bases between them. The TCR sequence derives from a man between 65 and 85 years old with active or convalescent COVID-19. The sample taken for sequencing was peripheral blood. The chain carries TRBV28 and TRBJ1-2, with D possibly being TRBD1 (5 bases). The CDR3: CASNPGGGHGYTF. The CDR3 DNA is TGTGCCAGCAACCCGGGGGGGGGTCACGGCTACACCTTC.